One sample yielded the 30 T cell receptor beta chains listed below, sequenced in a study of cytomegalovirus exposure and HLA in healthy donors. Researchers ran the PCR with 60 Vbeta and 13 Jbeta primers. The assay was immunoSEQ multiplex PCR, and TCRdb's table has in-frame clones only and misses some. The table lists under 100,000 clones, 65% to 80% of them singletons. The sample comprised PBMCs. The receptors originated from a man in his forties in good health and CMV-seronegative.

This chain connects TRBV5-1 to TRBJ1-5; D uncertain. Germline lookup yields CDR1 SGHRS and CDR2 YFSETQ. CDR3 length equals 14 residues. Trimming removed 2 bases from V and 4 bases from J, with 10 bases in between. CDR3 in amino acids: CASSFVGGNQPQHF. CDR3 coding DNA: TGCGCCAGCAGCTTTGTTGGAGGGAATCAGCCCCAGCATTTT.

V gene TRBV11-2 combines with J gene TRBJ2-5, with D perhaps TRBD1 (5 bases). The CDR3 is 15 residues long. Trimming cost V 2 bases and J 1 base, with 11 bases left between them. Per germline, CDR1 SGHAT and CDR2 FQNNGV. The CDR3 reads CASSLITGPQETQYF. The CDR3 DNA follows: TGTGCCAGCAGCTTAATAACAGGACCCCAAGAGACCCAGTACTTC.

The chain is built from TRBV28 and TRBJ2-1; 8 bases are a match to TRBD2. Germline V gives CDR1 MDHEN, CDR2 SYDVKM. The V and J ends lost 5 bases and 5 bases, in that order; junction bases with no gene match: 8. This CDR3 is built from 15 residues. The chain's CDR3 is CASSRIAGHNNEQFF. The CDR3 nucleotides are TGTGCCAGCAGTAGGATAGCGGGGCATAACAATGAGCAGTTCTTC.

The rearrangement joins TRBV9 to TRBJ1-2; the match to TRBD1 covers 8 bases. CDR3 length equals 20 residues. V lost 3 bases to trimming and J lost 4 bases; unmatched junction nucleotides: 23. In germline, CDR1 is SGDLS, CDR2 YYNGEE. The CDR3 nucleotides read TGTGCCAGCAGCGGGATCATCAAATGGGCAGGGGGCGCGGGTGTCTATGGCTACACCTTC. Translated, it gives CASSGIIKWAGGAGVYGYTF.

This rearrangement joins TRBV15 to TRBJ1-4; maybe TRBD1 (6 bases). Germline V gene data show CDR1 as LNHNV and CDR2 as YYDKDF (reference sequence). The V end was cut by 0 bases, the J end by 3 bases, with 14 bases between. CDR3 length equals 17 residues. The CDR3 reads CATSRDRGGGANEKLFF. CDR3 coding DNA: TGTGCCACCAGCAGAGATAGGGGAGGGGGTGCTAATGAAAAACTGTTTTTT.

V is TRBV9 and J is TRBJ2-1; TRBD2 is a possible D gene (7 bases). V was trimmed by 0 bases and J by 5 bases, leaving 12 bases between them. Germline-derived CDR1 and CDR2 are SGDLS and YYNGEE. There are 15 residues in the CDR3. CDR3 amino acids: CASSVGGGRHNEQFF. The CDR3, as DNA: TGTGCCAGCAGCGTAGGGGGGGGCAGGCACAATGAGCAGTTCTTC.

This chain joins TRBV27 and TRBJ1-2; TRBD1 might be the D (5 bases). From germline, CDR1 is MNHEY and CDR2 SMNVEV (reference sequence). Trimming removed 2 bases from V and 0 bases from J, with 10 bases in between. This CDR3 is 15 amino acids long. DNA of the CDR3: TGTGCCAGCAGTTTAGTCGGACATCCTAACTATGGCTACACCTTC. Translating it yields CASSLVGHPNYGYTF.

The chain links TRBV28 to TRBJ1-3, with D possibly being TRBD1 (5 bases). Per the germline V gene, CDR1 is MDHEN and CDR2 is SYDVKM. This CDR3 has 15 amino acids. The V and J ends lost 2 bases and 1 base respectively, with 9 bases between them. For the CDR3, the DNA is TGTGCCAGCAGTTTACTTCGGGGGTCTGGAAACACCATATATTTT. Residues: CASSLLRGSGNTIYF.

This sequence joins TRBV30 and TRBJ1-4; D call uncertain. Germline V gives CDR1 GTSNPN, CDR2 SVGIG (reference sequence). Between the trimmed V and J ends, which lost 1 base and 5 bases, there was a span of 5 bases. This CDR3 comprises 12 residues. The CDR3 coding sequence is TGTGCCTGGAGTGCTCTCAATGAAAAACTGTTTTTT. Translating gives CAWSALNEKLFF. Supplemented by reference TRBV30 and TRBJ1-4, the full variable domain reads SQTIHQWPATLVQPVGSPLSLECTVEGTSNPNLYWYRQAAGRGLQLLFYSVGIGQISSEVPQNLSASRPQDRQFILSSKKLLLSDSGFYLCAWSALNEKLFFGSGTQLSVL.

This clone was counted only a few times. The rearrangement joins TRBV4-3 to TRBJ1-6; D not certain. Germline CDR1 reads LGHNA; CDR2 reads YSLEER. The CDR3 totals 15 residues. Trimming removed 4 bases at V and 8 bases at J, with 15 bases between. CDR3 nucleotides: TGCGCCAGCAGCCGATCCACGGGGAGGGATTCACCCCTCCACTTT. Its protein is CASSRSTGRDSPLHF.

The chain couples TRBV6-4 to TRBJ2-5, with D possibly being TRBD1 (6 bases). Germline V CDR1 and CDR2: MRHNA, SNTAGT. This CDR3 is 15 amino acids long. V was cut by 3 bases and J by 6 bases, with 17 bases left in between. Written as DNA, the CDR3 is TGTGCCAGCAGTGAGGGGGCCGGGTTCAGCAAGACCCAGTACTTC. It specifies CASSEGAGFSKTQYF.

This chain connects TRBV21-1 to TRBJ2-1; TRBD1 is the table's D call and was not checked against the DNA. TRBV21-1 is a listed pseudogene. The CDR3 loop spans 20 amino acids. CDR3 region: CASSILSGTAPISSYNEQFF. CDR3 DNA sequence: TGTGCCAGCAGCATCCTATCCGGGACAGCCCCCATCAGCTCCTACAATGAGCAGTTCTTC.

The chain joins TRBV6-1 to TRBJ2-5; tentatively, D is TRBD1 (6 bases). V was cut by 6 bases and J by 1 base, with 15 bases left in between. Germline V gene lookup returns CDR1 MNHNS and CDR2 SASEGT. This CDR3 comprises 15 residues. The CDR3 DNA is TGTGCCAGCAGCCGAGACAGGACATTCCAAGAGACCCAGTACTTC. Translating it yields CASSRDRTFQETQYF.

There are a few counts of this clone. The chain links TRBV20-1 to TRBJ2-5, with D maybe TRBD2 (6 bases). There are 11 residues in the CDR3. Per germline, CDR1 DFQATT and CDR2 SNEGSKA (reference sequence). Trimming cost V 6 bases and J 7 bases, with 12 bases left between them. The CDR3 region is CSARLEVTQYF. As DNA, the CDR3 is TGCAGTGCCCGACTAGAGGTGACCCAGTACTTC.

The chain links TRBV6-5 to TRBJ2-7; 7 bases map to TRBD1. This CDR3 spans 15 amino acids. The V gene's germline CDR1 is MNHEY and CDR2 SVGAGI. Germline trimming cut 0 bases from V and 1 base from J; bases unmatched to any gene: 3. In DNA, the CDR3 is TGTGCCAGCAGTTACTCGAACAGGGGATCCTACGAGCAGTACTTC. It encodes CASSYSNRGSYEQYF.

V and J are TRBV7-9 and TRBJ2-7, with TRBD1 matching 10 bases. The germline gives CDR1 SEHNR, CDR2 FQNEAQ (reference sequence). After removal of 3 bases from V and 5 bases from J, the junction contained 7 bases not matched to a gene. The CDR3 totals 15 residues. CDR3 coding DNA: TGTGCCAGCAGCTTTTTGGGACAGGGGTTCCACGAGCAGTACTTC. This encodes CASSFLGQGFHEQYF.

This clone was found a few times. V is TRBV7-9 and J is TRBJ2-2, with a weak D call TRBD1 (6 bases). Germline assignment: CDR1 SEHNR and CDR2 FQNEAQ (reference sequence). V lost 1 base, J lost 2 bases, and 8 bases lay in between. This CDR3 is 15 amino acids long. CDR3 loop: CASSLGQVNTGELFF. The CDR3 bases are TGTGCCAGCAGCTTAGGACAGGTCAACACCGGGGAGCTGTTTTTT.

This chain connects TRBV27 to TRBJ2-7, with 8 bases that match TRBD1. V dropped 3 bases and J dropped 1; count of bases not matched to a gene: 8. Looked up from germline, CDR1 is MNHEY and CDR2 is SMNVEV (reference sequence). CDR3 length equals 16 residues. The chain's CDR3 is CASSFLTGGKSYEQYF. DNA of the CDR3: TGTGCCAGCAGTTTCCTAACAGGGGGAAAGTCCTACGAGCAGTACTTC.

V is TRBV15 and J is TRBJ2-1, with TRBD2 matching 9 bases. The ends lost 1 base at V and 8 bases at J; junction bases unmatched: 3. Per the germline V gene, CDR1 is LNHNV and CDR2 is YYDKDF (reference sequence). The CDR3 sequence is 14 residues long. CDR3 sequence: CATSRVSGGDEQFF. The CDR3 coding sequence is TGTGCCACCAGCAGAGTTAGCGGGGGTGATGAGCAGTTCTTC. Full variable domain (missing parts from reference TRBV15 and TRBJ2-1): DAMVIQNPRYQVTQFGKPVTLSCSQTLNHNVMYWYQQKSSQAPKLLFHYYDKDFNNEADTPDNFQSRRPNTSFCFLDIRSPGLGDTAMYLCATSRVSGGDEQFFGPGTRLTVL.

Only one count was recorded for this clone. This rearrangement joins TRBV9 to TRBJ2-1; 10 bases are a match to TRBD1. CDR3 length equals 15 residues. Looked up from germline, CDR1 is SGDLS and CDR2 is YYNGEE. Losses at the gene ends were 0 bases for V and 9 bases for J; bases not matched to a gene: 6. CDR3 region: CASSVEGQGSTEQFF. The DNA of the CDR3 is TGTGCCAGCAGCGTAGAGGGACAGGGGTCGACTGAGCAGTTCTTC.

The V and J genes are TRBV7-2 and TRBJ2-7; 7 bases map to TRBD1. The trim removed 5 bases at V and 7 bases at J, leaving 5 bases unmatched. Germline lookup yields CDR1 SGHTA and CDR2 FQGNSA. CDR3 length equals 12 residues. CDR3 loop: CASSHDRAEQYF. In DNA, the CDR3 is TGTGCCAGCAGCCACGACAGGGCGGAGCAGTACTTC.

The genes are TRBV30 and TRBJ2-6; D possibly corresponds to TRBD1 (6 bases). The V end lost 5 bases, the J end lost 3 bases, and 20 bases lay between the germline ends. The CDR3 runs to 17 residues. CDR1 and CDR2 (germline): GTSNPN, SVGIG (reference sequence). The CDR3 region has the DNA TGTGCCTGGGAAAGAGGCAGGGGCCCCGGTGGGGCCAACGTCCTGACTTTC. This codes for CAWERGRGPGGANVLTF.

The rearrangement joins TRBV6-5 to TRBJ2-7, with no clear D. The germline CDR1 and CDR2 sequences are MNHEY and SVGAGI. V was cut by 8 bases and J by 3 bases, with 8 bases left in between. The length of the CDR3 is 11 residues. This CDR3 is CASRGDYEQYF. CDR3 in DNA: TGTGCCAGCCGAGGCGACTACGAGCAGTACTTC.

The chain combines TRBV6-6 with TRBJ2-5; tentatively, D is TRBD2 (5 bases). Germline-derived CDR1 and CDR2 are MNHNY and SVGAGI (reference sequence). The V end was cut by 2 bases, the J end by 5 bases, with 15 bases between. The CDR3 has 15 residues. The DNA of the CDR3 is TGTGCCAGCAGTTACCGCGGGCGGGTGAAGGAGACCCAGTACTTC. Translation gives CASSYRGRVKETQYF.

This clone occurred a few times. This rearrangement joins TRBV7-6 to TRBJ1-2; 10 bases agree with TRBD1. Unmatched junction bases numbered 9, after V lost 1 base and J lost 7 bases. CDR1 is SGHVS, CDR2 FNYEAQ, per germline. The CDR3 extends over 16 amino acids. The CDR3 here is CASSLETGGPLCGYTF. CDR3 nucleotide sequence: TGTGCCAGCAGCTTAGAGACAGGGGGCCCCCTATGTGGCTACACCTTC.

CDR3 protein: CASSNPGASEKLFF. The DNA of the CDR3 is TGCGCCAGCAGCAACCCAGGGGCAAGCGAAAAACTGTTTTTT. The V call is TRBV5-1, the J call TRBJ1-4, with D maybe TRBD1 (6 bases). CDR3 length: 14 residues. Germline-derived CDR1 and CDR2 are SGHRS and YFSETQ. Trimming shortened V by 4 bases and J by 8 bases, and 15 bases separated the two germline ends.

The gene calls are TRBV28 and TRBJ1-5; 9 bases agree with TRBD1. Germline CDR1 is MDHEN and CDR2 is SYDVKM. The CDR3 is 14 residues long. With 5 bases clipped from V and 6 bases from J, the junction kept 5 bases outside the gene matches. The CDR3 is CASSKTGGGQPQHF. CDR3 nucleotide sequence: TGTGCCAGCAGTAAAACAGGGGGCGGTCAGCCCCAGCATTTT.

The chain uses TRBV12-2 and TRBJ2-2; whether TRBD1, the table's D call, matches the DNA was not checked. TRBV12-2 is given as a pseudogene. The CDR3 length is 15 residues. CDR3 in amino acids: CASRFRDKNTGELFF. The CDR3 DNA follows: TGTGCAAGTCGCTTCCGGGACAAGAACACCGGGGAGCTGTTTTTT.

This chain connects TRBV19 to TRBJ1-2; the match to TRBD1 covers 9 bases. Germline CDR1 reads LNHDA; CDR2 reads SQIVND (reference sequence). V lost 6 bases, J lost 4 bases, and 9 bases stayed unmatched. The CDR3 loop spans 15 amino acids. The CDR3, as DNA: TGTGCCAGTAGGGCAACCGGGACAGGGATCTATGGCTACACCTTC. Protein: CASRATGTGIYGYTF. Full variable domain (missing parts from reference TRBV19 and TRBJ1-2): DGGITQSPKYLFRKEGQNVTLSCEQNLNHDAMYWYRQDPGQGLRLIYYSQIVNDFQKGDIAEGYSVSREKKESFPLTVTSAQKNPTAFYLCASRATGTGIYGYTFGSGTRLTVV.

This clone occurred a few times. V is TRBV5-1 and J is TRBJ2-7; 10 nucleotides line up with TRBD1. Per germline, CDR1 SGHRS and CDR2 YFSETQ. The CDR3 covers 13 residues. V gave up 8 bases and J gave up 2 bases; unmatched junction bases: 4. Written as DNA, the CDR3 is TGCGCCAGTGGGACAGGGGCGACCTACGAGCAGTACTTC. Residues: CASGTGATYEQYF.